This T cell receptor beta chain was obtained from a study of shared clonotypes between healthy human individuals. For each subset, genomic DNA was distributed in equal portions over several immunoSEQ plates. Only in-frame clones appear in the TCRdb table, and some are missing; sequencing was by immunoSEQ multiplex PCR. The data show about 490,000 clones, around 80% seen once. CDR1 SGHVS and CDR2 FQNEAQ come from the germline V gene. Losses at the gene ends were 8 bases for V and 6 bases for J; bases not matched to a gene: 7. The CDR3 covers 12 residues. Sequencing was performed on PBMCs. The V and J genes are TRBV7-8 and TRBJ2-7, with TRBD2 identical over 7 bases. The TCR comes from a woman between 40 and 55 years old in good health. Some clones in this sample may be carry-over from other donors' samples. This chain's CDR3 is CASRSSGIEQYF. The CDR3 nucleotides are TGTGCCAGCCGTTCTAGCGGTATCGAGCAGTACTTC.